The subject of this entry is one TCR beta chain. Those enrolled in Seattle joined during active infection and were followed longitudinally afterward. Trimming removed 0 bases from V and 7 bases from J; junction bases left unmatched: 8. The CDR3 runs 16 residues. CDR1 is LGHNA, CDR2 YNFKEQ, per germline. The data were taken from a study of blood T cell repertoires in COVID-19. As for the study in general: The United States, Italy and Spain were the sources of the acute and convalescent COVID-19 samples. From T cells, B-cell-depleted T cells, or PBMCs came the material, which was cDNA or gDNA.

Original data processing: Reference gene primers were amplified, and this amplification served to estimate nucleated cell counts. This table comes from immunoSEQ multiplex PCR, and its TCRdb copy is limited to in-frame clones, with some not included. Clone size and V and J calls were adopted from that table, with D and trimming inferred from the DNA. The table has some 240,000 clones, over 80% seen once. This chain links TRBV4-2 with TRBJ1-4; TRBD1 matches 7 bases. The source is a woman in her 70s with COVID-19, enrolled during active disease. What was sequenced was peripheral blood. The CDR3 spells CASSQDVRQGSEKLFF. DNA of the CDR3: TGTGCCAGCAGCCAAGATGTGAGACAGGGTTCTGAAAAACTGTTTTTT.